This T cell receptor (beta chain) was captured in a study of cytomegalovirus exposure and HLA in healthy donors. The CDR3 spans 13 residues. Losses at the gene ends were 4 bases for V and 4 bases for J; bases not matched to a gene: 4. Germline lookup yields CDR1 MNHEY and CDR2 SVGAGI. About this clone itself: Its specificity is unknown.

PCR primers comprised 60 Vbeta and 13 Jbeta primers. Profiled with immunoSEQ multiplex PCR; TCRdb holds only in-frame clones, not every one. The repertoire holds about 140,000 clones, approximately 82% seen once, with 9.7% in the top ten. Study-wide results and caveats: Associated with HLA alleles at 0.05 false discovery rate in a later analysis were around 15,000 TCR beta sequences. In an earlier analysis, about 87% or about 30%: the productive usage of most TCR beta V segments. Compared with the roughly 700-donor mean, an Asian-associated ancestry cluster reportedly had fewer N-insertions, according to a later analysis. It was about 150 TCR beta chains that were listed as cytomegalovirus-associated.

Sequences were obtained from PBMCs. The chain is built from TRBV6-5 and TRBJ2-7; 7 bases map to TRBD1. This TCR derives from a woman in her sixties or seventies in good health and CMV-seropositive. DNA of the CDR3: TGTGCCAGCAGTTTTCGACAGGGTTACGAGCAGTACTTC. Amino acids: CASSFRQGYEQYF.